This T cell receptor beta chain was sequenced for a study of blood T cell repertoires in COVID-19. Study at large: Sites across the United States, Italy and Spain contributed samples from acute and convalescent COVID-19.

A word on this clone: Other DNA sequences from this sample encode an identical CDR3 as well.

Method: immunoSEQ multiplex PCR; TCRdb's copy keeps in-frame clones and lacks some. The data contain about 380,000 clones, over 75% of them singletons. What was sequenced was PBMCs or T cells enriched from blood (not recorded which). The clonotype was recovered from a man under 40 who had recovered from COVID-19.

CDR3 sequence reads: CASSEYSNQPQHF. DNA of the CDR3: TGTGCCAGCAGCGAATATAGTAATCAGCCCCAGCATTTT. V gene TRBV2 combines with J gene TRBJ1-5; D gene uncertain. CDR1 SNHLY and CDR2 FYNNEI come from the germline V gene. Trimming shortened V by 6 bases and J by 4 bases, and 10 bases separated the two germline ends. This CDR3 spans 13 amino acids. The entire variable domain, with the rest obtained from reference TRBV2 and TRBJ1-5, is as follows: EPEVTQTPSHQVTQMGQEVILRCVPISNHLYFYWYRQILGQKVEFLVSFYNNEISEKSEIFDDQFSVERPDGSNFTLKIRSTKLEDSAMYFCASSEYSNQPQHFGDGTRLSIL.